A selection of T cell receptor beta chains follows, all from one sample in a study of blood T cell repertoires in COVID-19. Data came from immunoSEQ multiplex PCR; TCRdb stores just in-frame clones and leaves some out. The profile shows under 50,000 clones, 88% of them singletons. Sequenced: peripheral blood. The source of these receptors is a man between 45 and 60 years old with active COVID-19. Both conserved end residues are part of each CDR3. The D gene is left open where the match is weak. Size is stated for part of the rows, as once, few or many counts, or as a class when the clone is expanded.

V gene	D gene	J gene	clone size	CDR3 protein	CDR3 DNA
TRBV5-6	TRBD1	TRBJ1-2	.	CASSRGTALNYGYTF	TGTGCCAGCAGCCGGGGGACAGCTCTCAACTATGGCTACACCTTC
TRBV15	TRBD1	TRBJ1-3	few	CATSTGQGIVRNTIYF	TGTGCCACCAGCACGGGACAGGGGATTGTCAGAAACACCATATATTTT
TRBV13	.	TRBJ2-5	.	CASSLGDSQETQYF	TGTGCCAGCAGCTTAGGTGACAGCCAAGAGACCCAGTACTTC
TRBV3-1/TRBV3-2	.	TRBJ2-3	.	CASTSRGLDTQYF	TGTGCCAGCACCTCTCGCGGCTTGGATACGCAGTATTTT
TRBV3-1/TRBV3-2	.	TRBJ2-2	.	CASSQDRRGGCEHRGAVF	TGTGCCAGCTCACAAGATAGGCGAGGGGGATGCGAACACCGGGGAGCTGTTTTT
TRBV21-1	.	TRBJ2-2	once	CASSSPGGRDRLNTGELFF	TGTGCCAGCAGCTCACCAGGCGGGAGGGACAGACTGAACACCGGGGAGCTGTTTTTT
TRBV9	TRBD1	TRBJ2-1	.	CASSAGDRGRLSYNEQFF	TGTGCCAGCAGCGCGGGGGACAGGGGGCGCTTATCCTACAATGAGCAGTTCTTC
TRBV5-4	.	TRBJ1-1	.	CASSHRWSGRNTEAFF	TGTGCCAGCAGTCACCGCTGGTCAGGTCGGAACACTGAAGCTTTCTTT
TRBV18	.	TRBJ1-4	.	CASSPLLATNEKLFF	TGTGCCAGCTCTCCCCTCCTTGCAACTAATGAAAAACTGTTTTTT
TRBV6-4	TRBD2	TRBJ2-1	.	CASSAGGGTYNEQFF	TGTGCCAGCAGTGCGGGCGGGGGGACCTACAATGAGCAGTTCTTC
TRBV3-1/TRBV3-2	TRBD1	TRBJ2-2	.	CASSRGLDRANTGELFF	TGTGCCAGCAGCCGGGGATTGGACAGGGCGAACACCGGGGAGCTGTTTTTT
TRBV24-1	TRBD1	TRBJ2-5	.	CATSEYDRDRHQETQYF	TGTGCCACCAGTGAGTACGACAGGGACCGGCACCAAGAGACCCAGTACTTC
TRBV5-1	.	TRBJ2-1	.	CASSTETAYNEQFF	TGCGCCAGCAGCACGGAGACAGCTTACAATGAGCAGTTCTTC
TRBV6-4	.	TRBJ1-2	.	CASSYRVWDGYTF	TGTGCCAGCAGTTACAGGGTGTGGGATGGCTACACCTTC
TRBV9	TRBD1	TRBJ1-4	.	CASSDHPGQGFEKLFF	TGTGCCAGCAGCGACCACCCGGGACAGGGTTTTGAAAAACTGTTTTTT
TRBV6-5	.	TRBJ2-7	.	CASSPGGYEQYF	TGTGCCAGCAGCCCCGGCGGGTACGAGCAGTACTTC
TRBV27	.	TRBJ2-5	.	CASSFRQGWETQYF	TGTGCCAGCAGTTTTAGGCAGGGGTGGGAGACCCAGTACTTC
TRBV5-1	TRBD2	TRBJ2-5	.	CASSPGASGAEETQYF	TGCGCCAGCAGCCCAGGGGCTAGCGGGGCCGAAGAGACCCAGTACTTC
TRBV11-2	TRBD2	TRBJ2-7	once	CASSLVTSGPSYEQYF	TGTGCCAGCAGCTTAGTGACTAGCGGTCCCTCCTACGAGCAGTACTTC
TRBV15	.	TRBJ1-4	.	CATSRDYVGGNEKLFF	TGTGCCACCAGCAGAGACTATGTGGGGGGTAATGAAAAACTGTTTTTT
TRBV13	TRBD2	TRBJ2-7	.	CASGRGLAGTGEQYF	TGTGCCAGCGGGAGAGGACTAGCGGGGACCGGCGAGCAGTACTTC
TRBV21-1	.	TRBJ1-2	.	CASSYKRAGDGYTF	TGTGCCAGCAGCTACAAAAGGGCAGGGGATGGCTACACCTTC
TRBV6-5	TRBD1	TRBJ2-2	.	CASRTGGGGELFF	TGTGCCAGCAGGACAGGGGGCGGCGGGGAGCTGTTTTTT
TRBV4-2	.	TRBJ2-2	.	CASSQEDWTVNTGELFF	TGTGCCAGCAGCCAAGAAGACTGGACAGTAAACACCGGGGAGCTGTTTTTT
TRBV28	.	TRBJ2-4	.	CASSFGSRYIQYF	TGTGCCAGCAGTTTTGGTTCCAGGTACATTCAGTACTTC
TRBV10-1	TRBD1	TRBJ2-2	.	CASSSTGGASGELFF	TGCGCCAGCAGTTCTACAGGGGGCGCCTCCGGGGAGCTGTTTTTT
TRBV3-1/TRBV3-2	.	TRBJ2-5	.	CASSQVKDSQYF	TGTGCCAGCAGCCAAGTGAAAGACTCCCAGTACTTC
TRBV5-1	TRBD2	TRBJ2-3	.	CASSPSSSGRTDTQYF	TGCGCCAGCAGCCCATCATCTAGCGGACGCACAGATACGCAGTATTTT
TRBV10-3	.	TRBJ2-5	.	CAIRGLGEQYF	TGTGCCATCAGGGGCCTTGGTGAGCAGTACTTC
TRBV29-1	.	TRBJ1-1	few	CSVDAGKAAFF	TGCAGCGTTGACGCAGGGAAGGCGGCTTTCTTT
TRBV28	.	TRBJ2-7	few	CASSNPTAGPYEQYF	TGTGCCAGCAGTAACCCCACCGCTGGGCCCTACGAGCAGTACTTC
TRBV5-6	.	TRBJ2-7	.	CASSRWAQDEQYF	TGTGCCAGCAGCCGTTGGGCACAAGACGAGCAGTACTTC
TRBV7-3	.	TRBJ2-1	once	CASSLTSGDEQFF	TGTGCCAGCAGCCTAACCTCCGGGGATGAGCAGTTCTTC
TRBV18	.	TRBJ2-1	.	CASSANRGNEQFF	TGTGCCAGCTCAGCTAACCGGGGTAATGAGCAGTTCTTC
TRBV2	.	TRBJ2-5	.	CAIQQVVQETQYF	TGTGCCATACAGCAGGTGGTGCAAGAGACCCAGTACTTC